Listed here are 15 T cell receptor beta chains from one sample, sequenced in a study of yellow fever vaccine responses in identical twins. TCRdb reprocessed the RT-PCR reads via MiXCR and lists one record per CDR3 protein. The data show 860 or so distinct CDR3 sequences, with 90% seen just once and 7.2% held by the top ten. Specimen: T cells from blood (PBMCs), unsorted or a sorted subset (not recorded which), collected before or after yellow fever vaccination (not recorded which). Receptor source: a woman younger than 35 who received the yellow fever vaccine.

The J gene is TRBJ2-3, the V gene TRBV15; D is perhaps TRBD1 (5 bases). V gave up 0 bases and J gave up 0 bases, with 7 bases separating them. Germline CDR1 is LNHNV and CDR2 is YYDKDF (reference sequence). The length of the CDR3 is 15 residues. CDR3 sequence (DNA): TGTGCCACCAGCAGAGATGGACAAAGCACAGATACGCAGTATTTT. It codes for CATSRDGQSTDTQYF.

The chain has TRBV3-1 and TRBJ1-6; D might be TRBD1 (6 bases). In germline, CDR1 is LGHDT, CDR2 YNNKEL (reference sequence). The CDR3 extends over 14 amino acids. The ends were cut back, 1 base at V and 10 bases at J, with 11 bases in the middle. CDR3 in amino acids: CASSQVRGDSPLHF. The CDR3 bases are TGTGCCAGCAGCCAAGTTAGGGGGGACTCACCCCTCCACTTT.

V is TRBV6-5 and J is TRBJ2-5; D possibly matches TRBD1 or TRBD2 (5 bases each). The V end was cut by 3 bases, the J end by 5 bases, with 13 bases between. The CDR3 is 14 residues long. Germline loops: CDR1 MNHEY, CDR2 SVGAGI. The CDR3 here is CASSYLRGVETQYF. CDR3 in DNA: TGTGCCAGCAGTTATCTCCGGGGCGTGGAGACCCAGTACTTC.

V is TRBV7-9 and J is TRBJ2-7, with D possibly being TRBD2 (6 bases). Between the trimmed V and J ends, which lost 1 base and 5 bases, there was a span of 21 bases. The CDR3 contains 17 residues. The germline V gene has CDR1 SEHNR and CDR2 FQNEAQ (reference sequence). CDR3 sequence (DNA): TGTGCCAGCAGCTTAGTCAGGCGGGGTACGGATCCTCACGAGCAGTACGTC. This sequence encodes CASSLVRRGTDPHEQYV.

The chain's CDR3 is CASREAGSHNEQFF. CDR3 coding DNA: TGTGCCAGCAGAGAGGCAGGGTCCCACAATGAGCAGTTCTTC. The genes are TRBV6-1 and TRBJ2-1; D is perhaps TRBD1 (5 bases). The length of the CDR3 is 14 residues. Trimming cost V 6 bases and J 5 bases, with 14 bases left between them. In germline, CDR1 is MNHNS, CDR2 SASEGT.

This rearrangement joins TRBV6-1 to TRBJ1-5, with D unclear. Trimming removed 6 bases from V and 4 bases from J, with 7 bases in between. The germline V gene encodes CDR1 MNHNS and CDR2 SASEGT. The CDR3 is made up of 12 amino acids. CDR3 sequence reads: CASSHQNQPQHF. The DNA for the CDR3 is TGTGCCAGCAGCCACCAAAATCAGCCCCAGCATTTT.

V usage is TRBV7-6 and J usage is TRBJ2-1; 7 nucleotides match TRBD2. This CDR3 comprises 18 residues. V lost 0 bases, J lost 0 bases, and 8 bases stayed unmatched. CDR1 SGHVS and CDR2 FNYEAQ come from the germline V gene. CDR3 nucleotide sequence: TGTGCCAGCAGCTTAGCGCCCAGTGGCGGGAGCTCCTACAATGAGCAGTTCTTC. Its translation: CASSLAPSGGSSYNEQFF.

This clonotype is a singleton in its sample. The gene calls are TRBV6-2 or TRBV6-3 and TRBJ2-1; 12 nucleotides match TRBD1. Trimming cost V 3 bases and J 8 bases; bases outside gene matches: 8. The germline CDR1 and CDR2 sequences are MNHEY and SVGEGT. CDR3 length: 16 amino acids. In DNA, the CDR3 is TGTGCCAGCAGTTATGGGGGACAGGGGGCGATCGATGAGCAGTTCTTC. Residues: CASSYGGQGAIDEQFF.

This clonotype was counted only a few times. The CDR3 DNA follows: TGTGCCACCAGCAGAGATAGGTCTTCTGGGGCCAACGTCCTGACTTTC. As protein: CATSRDRSSGANVLTF. This chain joins TRBV15 and TRBJ2-6; unclear D gene. V was trimmed by 0 bases and J by 1 base, leaving 7 bases between them. CDR3 length: 16 amino acids. The germline gives CDR1 LNHNV, CDR2 YYDKDF (reference sequence).

The CDR3: CAIRASQGGNEKLFF. DNA of the CDR3: TGTGCCATTAGGGCCAGTCAGGGGGGGAATGAAAAACTGTTTTTT. V gene TRBV10-3 combines with J gene TRBJ1-4; 7 bases line up with TRBD1. With 9 bases clipped from V and 5 bases from J, the junction kept 12 bases outside the gene matches. CDR1 is ENHRY and CDR2 is SYGVKD in the germline V gene. The CDR3 length is 15 residues.

The rearrangement joins TRBV10-1 to TRBJ2-2; weak D call: TRBD1 (5 bases). Germline V gene sequence: CDR1 WNHNN, CDR2 SYGVQD (reference sequence). V lost 5 bases and J 6 bases, leaving 7 bases between the germline ends. The CDR3 totals 12 residues. The CDR3 loop is CASSKTAGELFF. CDR3 nucleotide sequence: TGCGCCAGCAGTAAGACAGCCGGGGAGCTGTTTTTT.

V gene TRBV6-1 combines with J gene TRBJ2-7; maybe TRBD1 (5 bases). V was trimmed by 8 bases and J by 6 bases, leaving 14 bases between them. This CDR3 has 12 amino acids. The germline gives CDR1 MNHNS, CDR2 SASEGT. CDR3 sequence reads: CASGRQGFEQYF. CDR3 DNA: TGTGCCAGCGGAAGGCAGGGTTTCGAGCAGTACTTC.

This chain joins TRBV12-3 or TRBV12-4 and TRBJ1-1; D is ambiguous. The CDR3 is made up of 17 amino acids. Trimming pared 6 bases from V and 5 bases from J, leaving 25 bases between. The CDR3 DNA reads as TGTGCCAGCAGGAGATTCAACACGGGGATTAAAAATACTGAAGCTTTCTTT. This translates into CASRRFNTGIKNTEAFF.

The J gene is TRBJ1-5, the V gene TRBV23-1; TRBD1 is a possible D gene (6 bases). TRBV23-1 is placed among ORFs of uncertain function. Trimming cost V 6 bases and J 9 bases, with 18 bases left between them. The CDR3 has 14 residues. CDR3 DNA sequence: TGCGCCAGCAGCCGTAGACAGGTTGGGCGGCCCCAGCATTTT. Protein: CASSRRQVGRPQHF.

This clonotype was recorded only once. V usage is TRBV5-6 and J usage is TRBJ2-3; D not resolved. CDR1 is SGHDT and CDR2 is YYEEEE in the germline V gene. V was trimmed by 4 bases and J by 6 bases, leaving 6 bases between them. This CDR3 is built from 11 residues. The CDR3 region has the DNA TGTGCCAGCAGCCTGAGGGATACGCAGTATTTT. This codes for CASSLRDTQYF.